The 14 T cell receptor beta chains below come from one sample, sequenced in a study of memory CD4+ T cells and cytomegalovirus serostatus. The sort gate was single viable CD3+CD4+CD8-CD45RO+ cells for memory CD4+ T cells. Measured with immunoSEQ multiplex PCR; TCRdb has only the in-frame clones, and not every one. The sample lists about 56,000 clones; around 76% were seen once. Sequenced: memory CD4+ T cells from blood. The receptors here all came from an adult in good health and CMV-seronegative.

The chain carries TRBV11-1 and TRBJ2-5; 14 nucleotides align to TRBD2. Germline V lookup: CDR1 SGHAT, CDR2 FQDESV (reference sequence). The ends lost 5 bases at V and 5 bases at J; junction bases unmatched: 10. The CDR3 has 17 amino acids. The CDR3 spells CASSPWTSGGRRETQYF. CDR3 nucleotides: TGTGCCAGCAGCCCTTGGACTAGCGGGGGGAGGCGGGAGACCCAGTACTTC.

The chain combines TRBV28 with TRBJ1-5, with D perhaps TRBD1 (6 bases). The V gene's germline CDR1 is MDHEN and CDR2 SYDVKM. CDR3 size: 16 residues. The germline V and J ends were trimmed by 4 bases and 7 bases, with 20 bases remaining between them. The CDR3 sequence: CASSYTGLGSRQPQHF. The CDR3 nucleotides are TGTGCCAGCAGTTACACAGGGTTAGGATCTCGGCAGCCCCAGCATTTT.

CDR3 in DNA: TGTGCCAGCAGCGTAGGAGGGGGGGCTTTTAACACCGGGGAGCTGTTTTTT. Residues: CASSVGGGAFNTGELFF. This sequence joins TRBV9 and TRBJ2-2; D may be TRBD2 (7 bases). V was trimmed by 0 bases and J by 2 bases, leaving 14 bases between them. The CDR3 runs to 17 residues. The germline CDR1 and CDR2 sequences are SGDLS and YYNGEE.

The chain uses TRBV5-1 and TRBJ2-2; D may be TRBD2 (6 bases). The germline CDR1 and CDR2 sequences are SGHRS and YFSETQ. V lost 4 bases to trimming and J lost 6 bases, with 16 bases between them. The CDR3 totals 15 residues. As DNA, the CDR3 is TGCGCCAGCAGCCCCTCCGCGGGATCCGCCGGGGAGCTGTTTTTT. It encodes CASSPSAGSAGELFF.

The rearrangement joins TRBV5-1 to TRBJ2-7; 9 bases map to TRBD1. Germline trimming cut 6 bases from V and 1 base from J; bases unmatched to any gene: 5. CDR1 and CDR2 from the germline V gene are SGHRS and YFSETQ. The CDR3 loop spans 14 amino acids. The CDR3 DNA is TGCGCCAGCAAGACGACAGGGGGGTCCTACGAGCAGTACTTC. Its protein product is CASKTTGGSYEQYF.

This chain joins TRBV11-2 and TRBJ2-7, with D perhaps TRBD1 (6 bases). Germline V lookup: CDR1 SGHAT, CDR2 FQNNGV. V shed 2 bases and J shed 3 bases, with 11 bases lying between them. The CDR3 has 14 residues. The CDR3 coding sequence is TGTGCCAGCAGCTTAACAGGGAGATTCTACGAGCAGTACTTC. It yields the protein CASSLTGRFYEQYF.

In its sample, this clone was seen a few times. This rearrangement joins TRBV29-1 to TRBJ1-1; unclear D gene. The CDR3 consists of 13 residues. CDR1 is SQVTM, CDR2 ANQGSEA, per germline. V lost 4 bases to trimming and J lost 2 bases, with 11 bases between them. The CDR3 here is CSVARTANTEAFF. In DNA, the CDR3 is TGCAGCGTTGCCAGGACGGCTAACACTGAAGCTTTCTTT.

The J gene is TRBJ2-7, the V gene TRBV18; no clear D gene. The CDR3 length is 13 residues. V lost 6 bases to trimming and J lost 5 bases, with 14 bases between them. Germline assignment: CDR1 KGHSH and CDR2 LQKENI. CDR3 protein: CASSPLSSNEQYF. CDR3 DNA: TGTGCCAGCTCCCCCCTATCAAGCAACGAGCAGTACTTC.

J is TRBJ2-5 and V is TRBV5-4, with D unclear. The V end was cut by 0 bases, the J end by 0 bases, with 6 bases between. Germline CDR1 SGHNT, CDR2 YYREEE (reference sequence). This CDR3 spans 14 amino acids. The CDR3 DNA is TGTGCCAGCAGCTTGGCTACTTACCAAGAGACCCAGTACTTC. Translating gives CASSLATYQETQYF.

The V gene is TRBV30, the J gene TRBJ1-2; no reliable D call. V gave up 0 bases and J gave up 2 bases, with 7 bases separating them. This CDR3 is 13 amino acids long. The germline gives CDR1 GTSNPN, CDR2 SVGIG (reference sequence). CDR3 nucleotides: TGTGCCTGGAGTGTAGACGAGAACTATGGCTACACCTTC. Amino acid sequence: CAWSVDENYGYTF.

V is TRBV10-3 and J is TRBJ2-2, with 8 positions matching TRBD2. V lost 5 bases to trimming and J lost 2 bases; unmatched junction nucleotides: 4. This CDR3 spans 15 amino acids. CDR1 is ENHRY and CDR2 is SYGVKD in the germline V gene. Here the CDR3 DNA reads TGTGCCATCAGTATGGCGGGGGGAAACACCGGGGAGCTGTTTTTT. Translated: CAISMAGGNTGELFF.

V usage is TRBV28 and J usage is TRBJ2-7; D is perhaps TRBD2 (5 bases). The V gene lost 2 bases and the J gene lost 1 base, with 12 bases spanning the gap. Germline lookup yields CDR1 MDHEN and CDR2 SYDVKM. The CDR3 loop spans 15 amino acids. CDR3 in DNA: TGTGCCAGCAGTTTAGAGGGCGTGGGGTCCTACGAGCAGTACTTC. Its protein is CASSLEGVGSYEQYF.

The rearrangement links TRBV6-5 to TRBJ2-7; TRBD1 is a possible D gene (6 bases). The V end lost 7 bases, the J end lost 2 bases, and 12 bases lay between the germline ends. The CDR3 totals 13 residues. Germline V lookup: CDR1 MNHEY, CDR2 SVGAGI. The CDR3 loop reads CASNSGHPYEQYF. CDR3 nucleotides: TGTGCCAGCAATTCGGGACATCCCTACGAGCAGTACTTC.

The chain couples TRBV7-8 to TRBJ2-7; D is unresolved. The germline V gene has CDR1 SGHVS and CDR2 FQNEAQ. The CDR3 is made up of 11 amino acids. Trimming removed 4 bases at V and 3 bases at J, with 4 bases between. The CDR3 sequence: CASSSLYEQYF. CDR3 DNA: TGTGCCAGCAGCTCGCTCTACGAGCAGTACTTC.